The following is a T cell receptor beta chain sequence with its context. These data are taken from a study of T-cell reconstitution after alpha-beta-depleted transplantation in children. Per germline, CDR1 SNHLY and CDR2 FYNNEI. The CDR3 sequence is 12 residues long. With 7 bases removed from V and 0 bases from J, the gap between germline ends came to 3 bases. Unique molecular identifiers were used to barcode this TCRbeta library. A single record per CDR3 protein comes from TCRdb applying MiXCR to the PCR reads. The table has just over 350,000 distinct CDR3 sequences, approximately 12% seen once; the top ten hold 3.5% to 4.5%.

This receptor was identified in a human donor who donated a stem cell graft to a child with Fanconi anemia. This specimen was PBMCs, taken from the stem cell graft. This rearrangement joins TRBV2 to TRBJ2-2, with no clear D. CDR3 nucleotides: TGTGCCAGCATAACGAACACCGGGGAGCTGTTTTTT. Translated, it gives CASITNTGELFF.